The 22 T cell receptor beta chains in this list originate from one sample, sequenced in a study of cytomegalovirus exposure and HLA in healthy donors. Amplification used 60 Vbeta primers and 13 Jbeta primers. Here immunoSEQ multiplex PCR was the method, and the copy in TCRdb shows in-frame clones only, minus some. The table shows about 140,000 clones, with roughly 80% occurring only once. Sequenced: PBMCs. Receptors originate from a female donor in good health and CMV-seronegative.

The chain recombines TRBV29-1 with TRBJ2-1; 9 nucleotides align to TRBD1. CDR3 length: 17 amino acids. Germline lookup yields CDR1 SQVTM and CDR2 ANQGSEA. J gave up 4 bases and V 2 bases, and 12 bases lay outside the gene matches. The CDR3 region has the DNA TGCAGCGTTGAACAATGGACAGGGGCTACTAAGTACAATGAGCAGTTCTTC. Translated: CSVEQWTGATKYNEQFF.

The chain has TRBV15 and TRBJ2-1; 9 nucleotides match TRBD1. The CDR3 spans 16 residues. Germline CDR1 reads LNHNV; CDR2 reads YYDKDF (reference sequence). After removal of 5 bases from V and 0 bases from J, the junction contained 5 bases not matched to a gene. The CDR3 here is CATSAGTGSSYNEQFF. CDR3 coding DNA: TGTGCCACCAGCGCAGGGACAGGGAGCTCCTACAATGAGCAGTTCTTC.

CDR3 sequence: CASSQGQTNTGELFF. The CDR3 DNA follows: TGCGCCAGCAGCCAGGGACAGACGAACACCGGGGAGCTGTTTTTT. V and J are TRBV5-1 and TRBJ2-2; TRBD1 matches at 7 bases. Germline lookup yields CDR1 SGHRS and CDR2 YFSETQ. J was trimmed by 0 bases and V by 4 bases; bases with no gene match: 3. The CDR3 is 15 residues long.

The chain couples TRBV28 to TRBJ2-5; 11 positions agree with TRBD2. This CDR3 is built from 15 residues. Germline V gene data show CDR1 as MDHEN and CDR2 as SYDVKM. The V and J ends lost 6 bases and 2 bases, in that order; junction bases with no gene match: 5. DNA of the CDR3: TGTGCCAGCAGGGAGGGGACTAGCGGACAAGAGACCCAGTACTTC. It codes for CASREGTSGQETQYF.

The rearrangement links TRBV27 to TRBJ1-5, with D perhaps TRBD1 (5 bases). The CDR3 loop spans 15 amino acids. V gave up 3 bases and J gave up 0 bases, with 9 bases separating them. Germline V gives CDR1 MNHEY, CDR2 SMNVEV (reference sequence). CDR3 sequence: CASSLAGYSNQPQHF. In DNA, the CDR3 is TGTGCCAGCAGTTTGGCAGGGTATAGCAATCAGCCCCAGCATTTT.

The chain uses TRBV28 and TRBJ2-5; D is perhaps TRBD1 (5 bases). Germline-derived CDR1 and CDR2 are MDHEN and SYDVKM. Trimming shortened V by 5 bases and J by 3 bases, and 25 bases separated the two germline ends. The CDR3 length is 18 residues. The CDR3 nucleotides are TGTGCCAGCAGTCTAACCCCAGCCTTGGACAATTTGGAAGAGACCCAGTACTTC. It specifies CASSLTPALDNLEETQYF.

This chain joins TRBV5-1 and TRBJ2-7; TRBD2 matches at 11 bases. Germline CDR1 and CDR2: SGHRS and YFSETQ. This CDR3 spans 15 amino acids. With V trimmed by 5 bases and J by 4 bases, 8 bases remained unmatched. The CDR3 reads CASSRAGTSGYEQYF. In DNA form, the CDR3 reads TGCGCCAGCAGTCGAGCCGGGACTAGCGGTTACGAGCAGTACTTC.

V and J are TRBV5-1 and TRBJ2-6; D is ambiguous. The V end was cut by 4 bases, the J end by 0 bases, with 8 bases between. This CDR3 region has 15 residues. Per germline, CDR1 SGHRS and CDR2 YFSETQ. The CDR3 loop is CASSTQSSGANVLTF. The CDR3 bases are TGCGCCAGCAGCACCCAGTCCTCTGGGGCCAACGTCCTGACTTTC. Full variable domain (outside the CDR3, taken from reference TRBV5-1 and TRBJ2-6): KAGVTQTPRYLIKTRGQQVTLSCSPISGHRSVSWYQQTPGQGLQFLFEYFSETQRNKGNFPGRFSGRQFSNSRSEMNVSTLELGDSALYLCASSTQSSGANVLTFGAGSRLTVL.

CDR3 DNA sequence: TGTGCCAGCAGTGAGGAAATTTCGGGGTCACAGCAGTTCTTC. Amino acid sequence: CASSEEISGSQQFF. V gene TRBV2 combines with J gene TRBJ2-1; the D gene is possibly TRBD2 (5 bases). Germline CDR1 is SNHLY and CDR2 is FYNNEI. CDR3 length: 14 residues. Trimming took off 3 bases at V and 11 bases at J, with 17 bases between the two ends.

V and J are TRBV2 and TRBJ2-3, with D perhaps TRBD2 (6 bases). The CDR3 extends over 14 amino acids. CDR1 is SNHLY, CDR2 FYNNEI, per germline. Trimming pared 9 bases from V and 4 bases from J, leaving 17 bases between. The CDR3 region has the DNA TGTGCCAGTCAAAAAGGGGACTGGGCAGATACGCAGTATTTT. Translation: CASQKGDWADTQYF.

V and J are TRBV15 and TRBJ2-7; 8 positions match TRBD1. V was clipped by 5 bases and J by 3 bases; unmatched bases: 9. CDR3 length: 15 residues. Germline CDR1 LNHNV, CDR2 YYDKDF (reference sequence). This CDR3 reads CATSLTTGTGYEQYF. The CDR3 DNA is TGTGCCACCAGCTTAACGACCGGGACAGGCTACGAGCAGTACTTC.

A few counts support this clone. The same CDR3 also results from other DNA sequences found in this sample. The genes are TRBV6-5 and TRBJ2-1; 12 bases fit TRBD2. The CDR3 loop spans 15 amino acids. Germline V gives CDR1 MNHEY, CDR2 SVGAGI. Trimming at V came to 6 bases and at J to 7 bases, leaving 7 bases not matched to a gene. The DNA of the CDR3 is TGTGCCAGCAGCCCCGGGACTAGCGGGCGAAATGAGCAGTTCTTC. Its translation: CASSPGTSGRNEQFF.

This chain uses TRBV19 with TRBJ2-7, with TRBD1 matching over 9 bases. The J segment lost 3 bases and the V segment lost 2 bases, leaving 2 bases of the junction unmatched. The CDR3 sequence is 14 residues long. The germline V gene encodes CDR1 LNHDA and CDR2 SQIVND (reference sequence). The CDR3 bases are TGTGCCAGTAGTATAAAGGGACAGGGCTACGAGCAGTACTTC. It encodes CASSIKGQGYEQYF.

The J gene is TRBJ2-7, the V gene TRBV5-1, with TRBD2 identical over 10 bases. There are 15 residues in the CDR3. Trimming cost V 0 bases and J 5 bases; bases outside gene matches: 5. Per germline, CDR1 SGHRS and CDR2 YFSETQ. CDR3 coding DNA: TGCGCCAGCAGCTTGGAGGCTAGCGGGAGTAACGAGCAGTACTTC. Protein sequence: CASSLEASGSNEQYF.

The chain couples TRBV18 to TRBJ2-5; no firm D call. This CDR3 spans 16 amino acids. CDR1 and CDR2 (germline): KGHSH, LQKENI. Between the trimmed V and J ends, which lost 3 bases and 2 bases, there was a span of 16 bases. Here the CDR3 DNA reads TGTGCCAGCTCACCCCTCAATGTCATCAGACAAGAGACCCAGTACTTC. Its protein product is CASSPLNVIRQETQYF.

In DNA form, the CDR3 reads TGTGCCAGCAGTGAACCAGGGGGCCAAGAGACCCAGTACTTC. Its protein product is CASSEPGGQETQYF. The chain uses TRBV6-1 and TRBJ2-5, with 7 bases fitting TRBD1. CDR1 is MNHNS and CDR2 is SASEGT in the germline V gene. V dropped 2 bases and J dropped 1; count of bases not matched to a gene: 1. The CDR3 runs to 14 residues.

The chain employs TRBV10-2 and TRBJ2-1; 7 bases line up with TRBD2. Germline V lookup: CDR1 WSHSY, CDR2 SAAADI. This CDR3 contains 14 residues. V lost 3 bases to trimming and J lost 8 bases; unmatched junction nucleotides: 7. The CDR3 loop reads CASSDGGRGDEQFF. In nucleotides, the CDR3 is TGCGCCAGCAGTGATGGAGGGAGGGGTGATGAGCAGTTCTTC.

This rearrangement joins TRBV14 to TRBJ2-1; D uncertain. V shed 4 bases and J shed 5 bases, with 6 bases lying between them. CDR1 is SGHDN and CDR2 is FVKESK in the germline V gene. The CDR3 is made up of 12 amino acids. The CDR3 bases are TGTGCCAGCAGCCTTAATGACAATGAGCAGTTCTTC. It yields the protein CASSLNDNEQFF.

This chain connects TRBV9 to TRBJ2-7; D is perhaps TRBD1 (6 bases). From germline, CDR1 is SGDLS and CDR2 YYNGEE. V was pared by 0 bases and J by 4 bases, with 14 bases between. This CDR3 is 15 amino acids long. The CDR3 loop is CASSVGRSGEYEQYF. In nucleotides, the CDR3 is TGTGCCAGCAGCGTAGGACGTTCAGGGGAGTACGAGCAGTACTTC.

A few counts support this clone. The V and J genes are TRBV28 and TRBJ2-3; 7 bases align to TRBD2. CDR3 length equals 15 residues. CDR1 and CDR2 (germline): MDHEN, SYDVKM. Trimming took 3 bases from V and 0 from J; bases not matched to a gene: 3. This chain's CDR3 is CASSFQRGSTDTQYF. In DNA form, the CDR3 reads TGTGCCAGCAGTTTCCAGCGGGGAAGCACAGATACGCAGTATTTT.

The chain couples TRBV2 to TRBJ2-3, with D possibly matching TRBD2 (6 bases). Trimming took 8 bases from V and 0 from J, leaving 15 bases between them. This CDR3 is built from 15 residues. Germline assignment: CDR1 SNHLY and CDR2 FYNNEI. CDR3 amino acids: CASGRGDSSTDTQYF. DNA for the CDR3: TGTGCCAGCGGCCGCGGGGATTCTAGCACAGATACGCAGTATTTT.

This clone was counted between two and nine times. This chain uses TRBV29-1 with TRBJ2-7; 13 nucleotides line up with TRBD2. Per germline, CDR1 SQVTM and CDR2 ANQGSEA. This CDR3 has 17 residues. Unmatched junction bases numbered 10, after V lost 0 bases and J lost 5 bases. CDR3 nucleotide sequence: TGCAGCGTTGAAGACCGTTTAGGGACTAGCGGGATGAACGAGCAGTACTTC. Translation gives CSVEDRLGTSGMNEQYF.